This entry lists 15 T cell receptor beta chains sequenced from one sample in a study of chemoradiotherapy in HPV16-positive cancers. Using immunoSEQ multiplex PCR, the repertoire was profiled, and TCRdb retains in-frame clones only, with some absent. Of approximately 5,400 clones in the sample, about 91% were seen once. Sequencing used blood, obtained from a patient who underwent chemoradiotherapy. The receptors shown here come from a human donor with HPV-associated anogenital cancer.

The chain carries TRBV11-3 and TRBJ1-6; D gene uncertain. Germline CDR1 and CDR2: SGHNT and YENEEA. V lost 0 bases, J lost 10 bases, and 7 bases lay in between. The CDR3 totals 13 residues. The CDR3, as DNA: TGTGCCAGCAGCTTAGATCCATCGTCACCCCTCCACTTT. Translated: CASSLDPSSPLHF. Full variable domain (remainder filled in from reference TRBV11-3 and TRBJ1-6): EAGVVQSPRYKIIEKKQPVAFWCNPISGHNTLYWYLQNLGQGPELLIRYENEEAVDDSQLPKDRFSAERLKGVDSTLKIQPAELGDSAVYLCASSLDPSSPLHFGNGTRLTVT.

CDR3 nucleotides: TGCGCCAGCTCCTCCTGGGGCAGAGGAGGCACCGGGGAGCTGTTTTTT. The encoded protein is CASSSWGRGGTGELFF. The rearrangement links TRBV5-1 to TRBJ2-2; the D gene could be TRBD1 or TRBD2 (5 bases each). V was shortened by 7 bases and J by 4 bases, with 20 bases between the two germline ends. The CDR3 is made up of 16 amino acids. Germline lookup yields CDR1 SGHRS and CDR2 YFSETQ.

V usage is TRBV5-4 and J usage is TRBJ2-5; tentative D call: TRBD1 (7 bases). V lost 3 bases to trimming and J lost 4 bases, with 16 bases between them. CDR3 length equals 15 residues. Germline values: CDR1 SGHNT, CDR2 YYREEE (reference sequence). The chain's CDR3 is CASSSPTGRRETQYF. CDR3 coding DNA: TGTGCCAGCAGCTCACCGACAGGGAGGCGAGAGACCCAGTACTTC.

The V and J genes are TRBV4-1 and TRBJ1-4, with a possible D match to TRBD1 (5 bases). In germline, CDR1 is MGHRA, CDR2 YSYEKL. The CDR3 contains 16 residues. Trimming left V 0 bases short and J 3 bases short, with 11 bases between. CDR3 in DNA: TGCGCCAGCAGCCAAGATGGGGGGGACCCTAATGAAAAACTGTTTTTT. Its protein is CASSQDGGDPNEKLFF.

This chain links TRBV7-2 with TRBJ2-5, with D possibly matching TRBD2 (5 bases). The V end was cut by 1 base, the J end by 4 bases, with 10 bases between. Germline loops: CDR1 SGHTA, CDR2 FQGNSA. The CDR3 totals 14 residues. The CDR3 reads CASSLGRSRETQYF. As DNA, the CDR3 is TGTGCCAGCAGCTTAGGGAGGTCCCGAGAGACCCAGTACTTC.

The V gene is TRBV4-3, the J gene TRBJ2-6; D is uncertain. The CDR3 runs to 16 residues. V lost 0 bases, J lost 0 bases, and 6 bases lay in between. CDR1 and CDR2 from the germline V gene are LGHNA and YSLEER. The CDR3 spells CASSQDSRSGANVLTF. The CDR3 bases are TGCGCCAGCAGCCAAGACAGTCGCTCTGGGGCCAACGTCCTGACTTTC.

The V gene is TRBV5-4, the J gene TRBJ1-1, with TRBD1 matching over 7 bases. V trimming: 6 bases; J trimming: 7 bases; junction bases outside the gene matches: 6. This CDR3 region has 12 residues. The germline V gene has CDR1 SGHNT and CDR2 YYREEE (reference sequence). CDR3 sequence reads: CASTTGEGEAFF. CDR3 DNA: TGTGCCAGCACCACAGGGGAGGGTGAAGCTTTCTTT.

The chain recombines TRBV9 with TRBJ2-2, with 8 nucleotides matching TRBD2. Germline values: CDR1 SGDLS, CDR2 YYNGEE. V gave up 4 bases and J gave up 6 bases; unmatched junction bases: 20. The CDR3 totals 19 residues. For the CDR3, the DNA is TGTGCCAGCAGCACCCTTCCGGGGGGGGCCACCACTGACCCCGGGGAGCTGTTTTTT. It translates to CASSTLPGGATTDPGELFF.

The J gene is TRBJ1-6, the V gene TRBV19; no clear D gene. Trimming took 5 bases from V and 4 from J, leaving 3 bases between them. Germline CDR1 is LNHDA and CDR2 is SQIVND (reference sequence). The CDR3 consists of 12 residues. CDR3 coding DNA: TGTGCCAGTAGTCAGTATAATTCACCCCTCCACTTT. It translates to CASSQYNSPLHF.

V is TRBV11-3 and J is TRBJ2-2, with unresolved D. This CDR3 spans 12 amino acids. Looked up from germline, CDR1 is SGHNT and CDR2 is YENEEA. The V and J ends lost 5 bases and 6 bases respectively, with 7 bases between them. CDR3 region: CASSPRAGELFF. As DNA, the CDR3 is TGTGCCAGCAGCCCCCGGGCCGGGGAGCTGTTTTTT.

This clone turned up a few times. This sequence joins TRBV12-5 and TRBJ1-6, with TRBD1 matching 8 bases. CDR1 is LGHNT, CDR2 FRNRAP, per germline. V lost 4 bases, J lost 14 bases, and 13 bases stayed unmatched. The CDR3 runs to 15 residues. In DNA form, the CDR3 reads TGTGCTAGTGGTTGGATTGGACAGGGATCCTTCACCCTCCACTTT. Protein sequence: CASGWIGQGSFTLHF.

The chain has TRBV5-4 and TRBJ2-3; D may be TRBD1 or TRBD2 (5 bases each). The CDR3 extends over 16 amino acids. Germline V CDR1 and CDR2: SGHNT, YYREEE (reference sequence). V lost 4 bases to trimming and J lost 5 bases, with 20 bases between them. CDR3 nucleotides: TGTGCCAGCAGCCCGTCAACGTGGGGGAGTGAAGATACGCAGTATTTT. Translated: CASSPSTWGSEDTQYF.

The rearrangement links TRBV9 to TRBJ1-2; TRBD1 agrees at 9 bases. The CDR3 has 15 residues. Germline trimming cut 0 bases from V and 3 bases from J; bases unmatched to any gene: 3. Germline lookup yields CDR1 SGDLS and CDR2 YYNGEE. CDR3 in DNA: TGTGCCAGCAGCGTAGGAACAGGGGGCTACTATGGCTACACCTTC. Its protein is CASSVGTGGYYGYTF. Full variable domain (missing parts from reference TRBV9 and TRBJ1-2): DSGVTQTPKHLITATGQRVTLRCSPRSGDLSVYWYQQSLDQGLQFLIQYYNGEERAKGNILERFSAQQFPDLHSELNLSSLELGDSALYFCASSVGTGGYYGYTFGSGTRLTVV.

This rearrangement joins TRBV7-2 to TRBJ2-5, with D unclear. The CDR3 is 13 amino acids. Trimming stripped 7 bases from V and 5 bases from J, with 14 bases between. Germline V gene sequence: CDR1 SGHTA, CDR2 FQGNSA. DNA for the CDR3: TGTGCCAGCACCTTGGGGTTAAGGGAGACCCAGTACTTC. Translating gives CASTLGLRETQYF.

This chain uses TRBV6-5 with TRBJ2-1; 11 bases are a match to TRBD2. From germline, CDR1 is MNHEY and CDR2 SVGAGI. The CDR3 covers 15 residues. V was pared by 5 bases and J by 8 bases, with 8 bases of the junction left unmatched. In DNA, the CDR3 is TGTGCCAGCAGTATGCCGGGACTAGCGGTTTATGAGCAGTTCTTC. Its protein is CASSMPGLAVYEQFF.